These 8 T cell receptor beta chains were all obtained from the same sample, sequenced in a study of beta chain features in type 1 diabetes. The authors reverse transcribed all of the isolated RNA, so sequencing captured expressed TCRB transcripts. Clones were read by immunoSEQ multiplex PCR, and TCRdb kept only the in-frame ones, dropping some. The data show about 410,000 clones, about 15% seen once. What was sequenced was naive CD4+ T cells from blood. The receptors come from a man aged 30 to 39 in good health.

This sequence joins TRBV27 and TRBJ2-1; 9 positions agree with TRBD1. V lost 2 bases and J lost 7; bases outside the gene matches: 6. Germline V gene lookup returns CDR1 MNHEY and CDR2 SMNVEV (reference sequence). This CDR3 region has 15 residues. The CDR3 DNA reads as TGTGCCAGCAGTTTAGGACAGGGGAGGTTGAATGAGCAGTTCTTC. The encoded protein is CASSLGQGRLNEQFF.

This clone was seen a handful of times. The chain recombines TRBV5-4 with TRBJ2-2, with unresolved D. Per the germline V gene, CDR1 is SGHNT and CDR2 is YYREEE (reference sequence). The V end was cut by 0 bases, the J end by 4 bases, with 7 bases between. The CDR3 is made up of 14 amino acids. CDR3 protein: CASSLERATGELFF. CDR3 DNA sequence: TGTGCCAGCAGCTTGGAAAGGGCCACCGGGGAGCTGTTTTTT.

This chain links TRBV7-2 with TRBJ1-6; D is uncertain. Germline CDR1 and CDR2: SGHTA and FQGNSA. The ends were cut back, 1 base at V and 9 bases at J, with 10 bases in the middle. The CDR3 covers 14 residues. The CDR3 spells CASSLVGRGSPLHF. Here the CDR3 DNA reads TGTGCCAGCAGCTTAGTTGGGAGAGGTTCACCCCTCCACTTT.

The chain joins TRBV13 to TRBJ1-2; D unresolved. Germline V lookup: CDR1 PRHDT, CDR2 FYEKMQ (reference sequence). This CDR3 is 14 amino acids long. Trimming pared 3 bases from V and 8 bases from J, leaving 16 bases between. CDR3 nucleotides: TGTGCCAGCAGCTTTCTTTCAGGAGAAAAAGGCTACACCTTC. Protein product: CASSFLSGEKGYTF. Complete variable domain (other parts from reference TRBV13 and TRBJ1-2): AAGVIQSPRHLIKEKRETATLKCYPIPRHDTVYWYQQGPGQDPQFLISFYEKMQSDKGSIPDRFSAQQFSDYHSELNMSSLELGDSALYFCASSFLSGEKGYTFGSGTRLTVV.

The count of this clone is one. The chain carries TRBV5-1 and TRBJ2-2; D gene unclear. V was shortened by 0 bases and J by 6 bases, with 0 bases between the two germline ends. Germline CDR1 and CDR2: SGHRS and YFSETQ. The CDR3 has 11 amino acids. This CDR3 reads CASSLAGELFF. The CDR3 DNA reads as TGCGCCAGCAGCTTGGCCGGGGAGCTGTTTTTT.

The chain recombines TRBV7-2 with TRBJ2-5; perhaps TRBD1 as D (6 bases). V gave up 2 bases and J gave up 6 bases, with 13 bases separating them. Per the germline V gene, CDR1 is SGHTA and CDR2 is FQGNSA. The CDR3 has 14 amino acids. The CDR3 here is CASSLNHRVQTQYF. The DNA of the CDR3 is TGTGCCAGCAGCTTAAATCACAGGGTACAGACCCAGTACTTC.

The chain employs TRBV4-3 and TRBJ2-7; D perhaps matches TRBD2 (5 bases). The ends were cut back, 4 bases at V and 3 bases at J, with 13 bases in the middle. Germline CDR1 and CDR2: LGHNA and YSLEER. The CDR3 length is 14 residues. The chain's CDR3 is CASSLRANGYEQYF. In nucleotides, the CDR3 is TGCGCCAGCAGCCTGAGGGCGAACGGCTACGAGCAGTACTTC.

The chain has TRBV10-3 and TRBJ2-3; D is possibly TRBD2 (5 bases). This CDR3 contains 12 residues. Trimming took 6 bases from V and 4 from J, leaving 8 bases between them. The germline gives CDR1 ENHRY, CDR2 SYGVKD. The CDR3 sequence: CAISGVADTQYF. Here the CDR3 DNA reads TGTGCCATCAGCGGGGTTGCAGATACGCAGTATTTT.